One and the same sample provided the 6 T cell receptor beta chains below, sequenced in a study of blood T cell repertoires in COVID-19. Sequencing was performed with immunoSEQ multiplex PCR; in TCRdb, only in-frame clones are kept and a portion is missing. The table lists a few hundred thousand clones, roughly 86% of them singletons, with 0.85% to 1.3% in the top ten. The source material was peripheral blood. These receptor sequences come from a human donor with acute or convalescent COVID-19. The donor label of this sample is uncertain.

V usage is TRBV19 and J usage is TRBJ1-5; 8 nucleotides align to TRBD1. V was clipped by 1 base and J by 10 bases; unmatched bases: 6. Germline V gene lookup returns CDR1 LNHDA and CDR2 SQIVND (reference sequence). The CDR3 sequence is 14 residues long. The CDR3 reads CASSIGTGNRPQHF. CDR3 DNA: TGTGCCAGTAGTATAGGGACAGGGAACCGTCCCCAGCATTTT.

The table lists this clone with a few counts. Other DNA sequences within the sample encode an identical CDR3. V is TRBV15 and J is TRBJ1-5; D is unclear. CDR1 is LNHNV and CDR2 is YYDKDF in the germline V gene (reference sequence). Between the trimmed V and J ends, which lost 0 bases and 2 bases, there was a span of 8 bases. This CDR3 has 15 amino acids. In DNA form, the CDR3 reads TGTGCCACCAGCAGAGATCCCTCGGGCAATCAGCCCCAGCATTTT. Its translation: CATSRDPSGNQPQHF. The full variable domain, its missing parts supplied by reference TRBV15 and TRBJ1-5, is DAMVIQNPRYQVTQFGKPVTLSCSQTLNHNVMYWYQQKSSQAPKLLFHYYDKDFNNEADTPDNFQSRRPNTSFCFLDIRSPGLGDTAMYLCATSRDPSGNQPQHFGDGTRLSIL.

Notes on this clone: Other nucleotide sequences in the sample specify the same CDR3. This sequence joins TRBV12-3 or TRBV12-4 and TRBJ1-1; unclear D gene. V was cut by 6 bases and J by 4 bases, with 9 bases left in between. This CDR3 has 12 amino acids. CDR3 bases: TGTGCCAGCAGCCCCCGGTCCACTGAAGCTTTCTTT. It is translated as CASSPRSTEAFF.

DNA of the CDR3: TGTGCCAGCAGTGAAGGTAGCAGGGTCCACGAGCAGTACTTC. Translated, it gives CASSEGSRVHEQYF. The rearrangement links TRBV6-1 to TRBJ2-7; D is possibly TRBD1 (5 bases). Trimming took off 1 base at V and 5 bases at J, with 12 bases between the two ends. CDR3 length: 14 residues. Germline values: CDR1 MNHNS, CDR2 SASEGT.

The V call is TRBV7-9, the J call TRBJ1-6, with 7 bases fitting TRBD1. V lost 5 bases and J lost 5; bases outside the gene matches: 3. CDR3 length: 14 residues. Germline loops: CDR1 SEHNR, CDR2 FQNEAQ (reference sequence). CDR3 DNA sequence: TGTGCCAGCAGCGCCACAGGGGATAATTCACCCCTCCACTTT. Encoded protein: CASSATGDNSPLHF.

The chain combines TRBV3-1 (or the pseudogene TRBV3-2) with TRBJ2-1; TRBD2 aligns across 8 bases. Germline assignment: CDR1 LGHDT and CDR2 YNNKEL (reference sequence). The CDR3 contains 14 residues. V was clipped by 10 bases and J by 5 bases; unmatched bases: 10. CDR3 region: CAIQGGLVDNEQFF. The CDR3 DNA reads TGTGCCATCCAAGGGGGACTAGTCGACAATGAGCAGTTCTTC.